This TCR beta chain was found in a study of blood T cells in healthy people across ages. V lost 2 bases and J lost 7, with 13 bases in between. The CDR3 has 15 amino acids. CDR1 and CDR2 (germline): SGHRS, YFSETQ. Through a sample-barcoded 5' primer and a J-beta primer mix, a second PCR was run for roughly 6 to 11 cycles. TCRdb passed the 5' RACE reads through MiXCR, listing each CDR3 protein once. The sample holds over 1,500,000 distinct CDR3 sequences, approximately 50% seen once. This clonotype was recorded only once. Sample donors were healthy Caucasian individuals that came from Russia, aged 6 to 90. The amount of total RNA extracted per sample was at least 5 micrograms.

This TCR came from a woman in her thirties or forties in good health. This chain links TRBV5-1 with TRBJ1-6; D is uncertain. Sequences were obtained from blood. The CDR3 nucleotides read TGCGCCAGCAGCTTTGAGGGCGGCCAGAATTCACCCCTCCACTTT. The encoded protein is CASSFEGGQNSPLHF.